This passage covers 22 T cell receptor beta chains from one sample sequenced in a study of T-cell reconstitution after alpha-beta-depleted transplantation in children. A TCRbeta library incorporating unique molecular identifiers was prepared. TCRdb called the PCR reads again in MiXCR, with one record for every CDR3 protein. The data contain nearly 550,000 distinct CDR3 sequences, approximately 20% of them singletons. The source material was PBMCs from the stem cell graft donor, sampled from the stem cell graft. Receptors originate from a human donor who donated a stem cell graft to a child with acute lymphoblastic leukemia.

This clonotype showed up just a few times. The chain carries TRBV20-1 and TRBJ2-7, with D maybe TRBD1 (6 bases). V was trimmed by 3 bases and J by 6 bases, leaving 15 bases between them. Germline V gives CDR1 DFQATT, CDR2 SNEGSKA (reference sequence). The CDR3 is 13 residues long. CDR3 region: CSARGAGPGEQYF. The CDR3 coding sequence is TGCAGTGCTAGGGGGGCGGGTCCTGGCGAGCAGTACTTC.

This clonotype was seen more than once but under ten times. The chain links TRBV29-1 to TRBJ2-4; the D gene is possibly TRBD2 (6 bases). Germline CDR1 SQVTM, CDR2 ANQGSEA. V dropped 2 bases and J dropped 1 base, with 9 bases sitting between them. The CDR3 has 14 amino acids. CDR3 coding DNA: TGCAGCGTTGAATTGGAGGGGGCCAAAAACATTCAGTACTTC. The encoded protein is CSVELEGAKNIQYF.

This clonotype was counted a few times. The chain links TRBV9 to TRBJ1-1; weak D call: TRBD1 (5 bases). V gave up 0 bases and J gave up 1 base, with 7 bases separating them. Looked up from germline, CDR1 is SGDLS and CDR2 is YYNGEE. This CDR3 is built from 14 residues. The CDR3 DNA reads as TGTGCCAGCAGCGTAGCCCAGGGGAACACTGAAGCTTTCTTT. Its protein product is CASSVAQGNTEAFF. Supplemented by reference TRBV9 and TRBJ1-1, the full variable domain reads DSGVTQTPKHLITATGQRVTLRCSPRSGDLSVYWYQQSLDQGLQFLIQYYNGEERAKGNILERFSAQQFPDLHSELNLSSLELGDSALYFCASSVAQGNTEAFFGQGTRLTVV.

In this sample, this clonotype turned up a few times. The CDR3 bases are TGTGCCAGCAGCTTGCGGGAGAGGACGAACACCGGGGAGCTGTTTTTT. It translates to CASSLRERTNTGELFF. V is TRBV5-6 and J is TRBJ2-2, with D perhaps matching TRBD2 (6 bases). The V end lost 1 base, the J end lost 0 bases, and 10 bases lay between the germline ends. The CDR3 is made up of 16 amino acids. Germline V gene data show CDR1 as SGHDT and CDR2 as YYEEEE.

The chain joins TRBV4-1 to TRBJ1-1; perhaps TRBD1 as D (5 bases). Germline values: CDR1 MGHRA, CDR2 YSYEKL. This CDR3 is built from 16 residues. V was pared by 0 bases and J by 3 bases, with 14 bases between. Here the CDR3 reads CASSQDPFRGDTEAFF. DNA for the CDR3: TGCGCCAGCAGCCAAGACCCCTTCAGAGGGGACACTGAAGCTTTCTTT.

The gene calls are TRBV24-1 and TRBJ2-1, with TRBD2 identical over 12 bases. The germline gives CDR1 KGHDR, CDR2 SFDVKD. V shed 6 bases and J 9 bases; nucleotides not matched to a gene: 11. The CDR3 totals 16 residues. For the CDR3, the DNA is TGTGCCACCAGTTCGTCGACTAGCGGGAGTTTTGGTGAGCAGTTCTTC. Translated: CATSSSTSGSFGEQFF.

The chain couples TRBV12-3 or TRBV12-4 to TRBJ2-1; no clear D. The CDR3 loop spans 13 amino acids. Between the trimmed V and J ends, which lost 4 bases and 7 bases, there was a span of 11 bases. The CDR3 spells CASSWSLGNEQFF. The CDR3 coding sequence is TGTGCCAGCAGTTGGAGTCTGGGGAATGAGCAGTTCTTC.

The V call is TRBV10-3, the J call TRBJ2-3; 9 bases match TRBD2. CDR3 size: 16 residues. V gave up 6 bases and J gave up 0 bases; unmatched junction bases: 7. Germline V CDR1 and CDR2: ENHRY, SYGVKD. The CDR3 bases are TGTGCCATCAGGCCAGTAACTAGCGGGAGCACAGATACGCAGTATTTT. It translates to CAIRPVTSGSTDTQYF.

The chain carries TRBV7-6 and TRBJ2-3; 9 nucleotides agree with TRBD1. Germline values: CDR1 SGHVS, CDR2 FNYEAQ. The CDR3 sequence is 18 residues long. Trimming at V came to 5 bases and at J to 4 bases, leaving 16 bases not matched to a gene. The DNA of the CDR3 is TGTGCCAGCAGCCTCGATGCCCCACTGGGACAGGGAGCAGATACGCAGTATTTT. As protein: CASSLDAPLGQGADTQYF.

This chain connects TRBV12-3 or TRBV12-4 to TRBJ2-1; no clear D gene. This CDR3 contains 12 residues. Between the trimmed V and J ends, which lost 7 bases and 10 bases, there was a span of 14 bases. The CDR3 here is CASTYSTREQFF. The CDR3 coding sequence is TGTGCCAGCACTTACTCCACGCGAGAGCAGTTCTTC.

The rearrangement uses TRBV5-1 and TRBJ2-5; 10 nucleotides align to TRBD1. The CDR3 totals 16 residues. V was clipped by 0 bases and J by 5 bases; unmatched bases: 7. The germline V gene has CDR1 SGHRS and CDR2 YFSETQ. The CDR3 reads CASSLEGQGIRETQYF. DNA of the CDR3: TGCGCCAGCAGCTTGGAGGGACAGGGGATACGGGAGACCCAGTACTTC. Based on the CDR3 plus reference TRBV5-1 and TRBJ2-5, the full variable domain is KAGVTQTPRYLIKTRGQQVTLSCSPISGHRSVSWYQQTPGQGLQFLFEYFSETQRNKGNFPGRFSGRQFSNSRSEMNVSTLELGDSALYLCASSLEGQGIRETQYFGPGTRLLVL.

This chain's CDR3 is CAWSAGVSNQPQHF. CDR3 coding DNA: TGTGCCTGGAGTGCGGGGGTTAGCAATCAGCCCCAGCATTTT. This chain connects TRBV30 to TRBJ1-5; maybe TRBD1 (5 bases). CDR1 is GTSNPN and CDR2 is SVGIG in the germline V gene (reference sequence). V shed 1 base and J shed 0 bases, with 7 bases lying between them. CDR3 length: 14 amino acids. Looking up the rest from reference TRBV30 and TRBJ1-5 gives the full variable domain: SQTIHQWPATLVQPVGSPLSLECTVEGTSNPNLYWYRQAAGRGLQLLFYSVGIGQISSEVPQNLSASRPQDRQFILSSKKLLLSDSGFYLCAWSAGVSNQPQHFGDGTRLSIL.

CDR3 coding DNA: TGTGCCAGCAGTGCTAGACAGGAGAGAGAAAAACTGTTTTTT. The encoded protein is CASSARQEREKLFF. This chain connects TRBV12-3 or TRBV12-4 to TRBJ1-4, with a weak D call TRBD1 (6 bases). CDR3 size: 14 residues. Trimming removed 5 bases at V and 8 bases at J, with 15 bases between.

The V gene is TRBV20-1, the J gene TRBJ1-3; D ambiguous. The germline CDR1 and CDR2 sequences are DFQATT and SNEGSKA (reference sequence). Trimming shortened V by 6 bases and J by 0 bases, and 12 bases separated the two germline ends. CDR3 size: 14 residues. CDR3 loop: CSAATTFSGNTIYF. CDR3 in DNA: TGCAGTGCGGCAACAACCTTCTCTGGAAACACCATATATTTT.

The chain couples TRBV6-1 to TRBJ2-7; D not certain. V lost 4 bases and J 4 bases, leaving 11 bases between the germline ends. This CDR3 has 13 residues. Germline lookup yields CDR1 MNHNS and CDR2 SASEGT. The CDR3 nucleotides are TGTGCCAGCAGTGCGCGCCGTCTGTACGAGCAGTACTTC. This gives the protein CASSARRLYEQYF.

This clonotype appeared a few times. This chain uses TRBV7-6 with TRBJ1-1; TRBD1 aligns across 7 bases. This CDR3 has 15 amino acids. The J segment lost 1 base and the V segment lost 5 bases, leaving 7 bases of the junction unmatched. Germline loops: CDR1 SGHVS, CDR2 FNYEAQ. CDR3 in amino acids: CASSIVGTANTEAFF. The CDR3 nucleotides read TGTGCCAGCAGCATAGTGGGGACAGCGAACACTGAAGCTTTCTTT.

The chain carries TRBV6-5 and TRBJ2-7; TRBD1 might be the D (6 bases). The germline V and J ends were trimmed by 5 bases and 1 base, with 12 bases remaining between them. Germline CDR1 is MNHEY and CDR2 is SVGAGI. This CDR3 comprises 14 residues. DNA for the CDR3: TGTGCCAGCAGTAACAGCCAGGGGTCCTACGAGCAGTACTTC. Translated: CASSNSQGSYEQYF.

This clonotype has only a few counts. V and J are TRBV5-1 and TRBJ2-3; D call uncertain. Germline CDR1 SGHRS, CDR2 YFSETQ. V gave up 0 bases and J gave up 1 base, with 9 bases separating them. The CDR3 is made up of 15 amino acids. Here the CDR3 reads CASSLEYGGTDTQYF. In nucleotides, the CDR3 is TGCGCCAGCAGCTTGGAATATGGGGGCACAGATACGCAGTATTTT.

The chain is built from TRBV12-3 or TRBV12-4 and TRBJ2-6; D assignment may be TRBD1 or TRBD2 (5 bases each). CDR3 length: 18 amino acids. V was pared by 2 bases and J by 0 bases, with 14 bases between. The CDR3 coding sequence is TGTGCCAGCAGTTTATATGGGGGAAAGGGCTCTGGGGCCAACGTCCTGACTTTC. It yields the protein CASSLYGGKGSGANVLTF.

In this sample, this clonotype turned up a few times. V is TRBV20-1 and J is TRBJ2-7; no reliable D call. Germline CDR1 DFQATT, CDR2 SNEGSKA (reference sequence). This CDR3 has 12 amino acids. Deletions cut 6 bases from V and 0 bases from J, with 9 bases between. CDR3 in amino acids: CSARFVSYEQYF. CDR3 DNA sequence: TGCAGTGCCCGATTCGTCTCCTACGAGCAGTACTTC.

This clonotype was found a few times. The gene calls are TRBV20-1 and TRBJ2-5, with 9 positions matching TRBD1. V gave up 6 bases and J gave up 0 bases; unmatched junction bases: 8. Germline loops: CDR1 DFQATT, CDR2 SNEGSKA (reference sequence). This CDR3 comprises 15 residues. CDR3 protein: CSATRDRVNQETQYF. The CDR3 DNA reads TGCAGTGCAACCCGGGACAGGGTCAACCAAGAGACCCAGTACTTC.

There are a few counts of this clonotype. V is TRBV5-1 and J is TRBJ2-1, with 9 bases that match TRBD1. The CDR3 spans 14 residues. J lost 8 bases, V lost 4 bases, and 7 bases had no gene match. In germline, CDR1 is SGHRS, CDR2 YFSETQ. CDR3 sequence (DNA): TGCGCCAGCAGCGGGGGACAGGGTCCTTATGAGCAGTTCTTC. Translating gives CASSGGQGPYEQFF.